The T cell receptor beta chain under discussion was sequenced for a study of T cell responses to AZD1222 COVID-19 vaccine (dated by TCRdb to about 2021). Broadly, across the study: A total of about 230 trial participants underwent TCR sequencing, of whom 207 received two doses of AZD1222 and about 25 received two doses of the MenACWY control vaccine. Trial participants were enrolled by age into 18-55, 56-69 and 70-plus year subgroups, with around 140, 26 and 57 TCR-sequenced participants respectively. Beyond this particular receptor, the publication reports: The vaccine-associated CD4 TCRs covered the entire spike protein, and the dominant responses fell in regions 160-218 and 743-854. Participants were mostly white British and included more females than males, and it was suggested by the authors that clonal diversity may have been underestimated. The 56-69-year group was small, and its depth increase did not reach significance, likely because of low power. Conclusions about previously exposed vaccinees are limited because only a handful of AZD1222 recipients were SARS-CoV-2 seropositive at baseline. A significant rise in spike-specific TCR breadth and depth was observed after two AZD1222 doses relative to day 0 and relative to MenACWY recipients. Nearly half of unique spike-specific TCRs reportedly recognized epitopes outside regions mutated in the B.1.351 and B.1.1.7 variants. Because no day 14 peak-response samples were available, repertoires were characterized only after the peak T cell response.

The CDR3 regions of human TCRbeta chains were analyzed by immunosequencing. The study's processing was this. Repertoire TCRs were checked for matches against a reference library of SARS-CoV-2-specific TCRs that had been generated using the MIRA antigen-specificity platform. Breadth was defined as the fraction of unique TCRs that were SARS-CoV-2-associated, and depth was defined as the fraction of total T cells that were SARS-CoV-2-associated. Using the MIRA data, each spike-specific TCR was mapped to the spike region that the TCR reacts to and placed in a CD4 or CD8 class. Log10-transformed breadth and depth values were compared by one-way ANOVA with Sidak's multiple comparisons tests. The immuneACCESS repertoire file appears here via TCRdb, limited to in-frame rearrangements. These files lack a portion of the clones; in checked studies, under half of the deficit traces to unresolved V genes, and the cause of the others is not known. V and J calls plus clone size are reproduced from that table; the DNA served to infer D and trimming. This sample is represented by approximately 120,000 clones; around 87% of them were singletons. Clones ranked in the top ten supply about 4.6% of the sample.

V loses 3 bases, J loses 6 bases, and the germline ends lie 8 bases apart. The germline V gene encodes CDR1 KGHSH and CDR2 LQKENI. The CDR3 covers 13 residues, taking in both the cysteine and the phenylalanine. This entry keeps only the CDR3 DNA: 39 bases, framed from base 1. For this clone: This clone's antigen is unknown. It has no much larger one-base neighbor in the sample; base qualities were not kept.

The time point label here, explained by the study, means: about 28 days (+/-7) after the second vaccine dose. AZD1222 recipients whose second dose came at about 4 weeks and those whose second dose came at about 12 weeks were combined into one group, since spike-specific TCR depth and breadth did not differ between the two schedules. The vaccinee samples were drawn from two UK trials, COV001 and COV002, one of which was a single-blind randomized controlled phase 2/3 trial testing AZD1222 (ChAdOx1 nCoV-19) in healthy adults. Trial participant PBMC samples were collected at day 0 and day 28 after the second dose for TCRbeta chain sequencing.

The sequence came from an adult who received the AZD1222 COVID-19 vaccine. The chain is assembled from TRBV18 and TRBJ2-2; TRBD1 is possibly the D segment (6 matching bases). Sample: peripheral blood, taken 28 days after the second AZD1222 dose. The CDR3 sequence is CASSPGAPGELFF. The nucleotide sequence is TGTGCCAGCTCACCGGGGGCCCCCGGGGAGCTGTTTTTT. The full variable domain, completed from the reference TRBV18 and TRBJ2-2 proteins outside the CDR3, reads NAGVMQNPRHLVRRRGQEARLRCSPMKGHSHVYWYRQLPEEGLKFMVYLQKENIIDESGMPKERFSAEFPKEGPSILRIQQVVRGDSAAYFCASSPGAPGELFFGEGSRLTVL.